A selection of T cell receptor beta chains follows, all from one sample in a study of cytomegalovirus exposure and HLA in healthy donors. The assay was immunoSEQ multiplex PCR, and TCRdb's table has in-frame clones only and misses some. The sample contains 100,000 or so clones, just over 75% of which appear only once. Sequencing was performed on PBMCs. The receptors come from a man in his forties in good health and CMV-seropositive. Each CDR3 is given with its conserved first and last residue. Fields, in order: V gene, D gene, clone size, J gene, CDR3 DNA, CDR3 protein. The D gene is left open where the match is weak. Clone size is not always given. Where it is, it says once, few, many or a class for expanded clones.

v_call: TRBV7-2
d_call: TRBD1
clone_size: .
j_call: TRBJ1-2
cdr3_nt: TGTGCCAGCAGCTCGGCCACAGGGGGCGCAGGTGGCTACACCTTC
cdr3_aa: CASSSATGGAGGYTF

v_call: TRBV6-5
d_call: .
clone_size: .
j_call: TRBJ2-5
cdr3_nt: TGTGCCAGCAGTTACTCTTTCGGGTCAACCCAGTACTTC
cdr3_aa: CASSYSFGSTQYF

v_call: TRBV5-8
d_call: TRBD1
clone_size: once
j_call: TRBJ2-2
cdr3_nt: TGTGCCAGCAGCTTACCCCCAGGGGGCGCGGACACCGGGGAGCTGTTTTTT
cdr3_aa: CASSLPPGGADTGELFF

v_call: TRBV7-9
d_call: .
clone_size: .
j_call: TRBJ2-7
cdr3_nt: TGTGCCAGCAGCTCCCCAGGCGTATTCGACCCCTACGAGCAGTACTTC
cdr3_aa: CASSSPGVFDPYEQYF

v_call: TRBV5-1
d_call: TRBD1
clone_size: .
j_call: TRBJ2-3
cdr3_nt: TGCGCCAGCAGCTTGGCCGGGACAGGGGCAGATACGCAGTATTTT
cdr3_aa: CASSLAGTGADTQYF

v_call: TRBV11-2
d_call: .
clone_size: .
j_call: TRBJ2-3
cdr3_nt: TGTGCCAGCAGCTTATATTGGACAAGCACAGATGCGCAGTATTTT
cdr3_aa: CASSLYWTSTDAQYF

v_call: TRBV6-5
d_call: .
clone_size: few
j_call: TRBJ2-3
cdr3_nt: TGTGCCACATTCCGGGGAGATACGCAGTATTTT
cdr3_aa: CATFRGDTQYF

v_call: TRBV1
d_call: .
clone_size: .
j_call: TRBJ2-5
cdr3_nt: TGCACCAGCAGCCTTCGTTCCGGGACAAAGAAAGAGACCCAGTACTTC
cdr3_aa: CTSSLRSGTKKETQYF

v_call: TRBV2
d_call: .
clone_size: .
j_call: TRBJ2-3
cdr3_nt: TGTGCCAGCAGTGAAGTCGGGAGTTCCCGGGCCGATACGCAGTATTTT
cdr3_aa: CASSEVGSSRADTQYF

v_call: TRBV27
d_call: TRBD2
clone_size: .
j_call: TRBJ2-7
cdr3_nt: TGTGCCAGCAGTTTATCAAGAGGGCGCGGACGGGAGGGACCCCGCTCCTACGAGCAGTACTTC
cdr3_aa: CASSLSRGRGREGPRSYEQYF

v_call: TRBV9
d_call: .
clone_size: .
j_call: TRBJ1-1
cdr3_nt: TGTGCCAGCAGCCCCATGACAAGTATGAACACTGAAGCTTTCTTT
cdr3_aa: CASSPMTSMNTEAFF

v_call: TRBV28
d_call: TRBD1
clone_size: few
j_call: TRBJ2-7
cdr3_nt: TGTGCCAGCAGTTCCTTTGGGGGGACAGGGAGTAACGAGCAGTACTTC
cdr3_aa: CASSSFGGTGSNEQYF

v_call: TRBV5-1
d_call: .
clone_size: .
j_call: TRBJ2-1
cdr3_nt: TGCGCCAGCAGCTTGGTAGTAGTCAACAATGAGCAGTTCTTC
cdr3_aa: CASSLVVVNNEQFF

v_call: TRBV29-1
d_call: TRBD1
clone_size: .
j_call: TRBJ2-2
cdr3_nt: TGCAGCGCCAAACGGGGACAGTCGAACACCGGGGAGCTGTTTTTT
cdr3_aa: CSAKRGQSNTGELFF

v_call: TRBV18
d_call: .
clone_size: .
j_call: TRBJ2-2
cdr3_nt: TGTGCCAGCTCACCCCCTCGGACTACCAGAGGGGCCGGGGAGCTGTTTTTT
cdr3_aa: CASSPPRTTRGAGELFF

v_call: TRBV28
d_call: TRBD2
clone_size: .
j_call: TRBJ2-7
cdr3_nt: TGTGCCAGCAGTTTGGTAGCGGGGTACGAGCAGTACTTC
cdr3_aa: CASSLVAGYEQYF

v_call: TRBV18
d_call: TRBD1
clone_size: few
j_call: TRBJ1-2
cdr3_nt: TGTGCCAGCTCACCACCGGGACAGGGGAACTATGGCTACACCTTC
cdr3_aa: CASSPPGQGNYGYTF

v_call: TRBV6-4
d_call: TRBD2
clone_size: .
j_call: TRBJ2-7
cdr3_nt: TGTGCCAGCAGTTACGAGCGGGGTCCCTACGAGCAGTACTTC
cdr3_aa: CASSYERGPYEQYF

v_call: TRBV11-2
d_call: TRBD1
clone_size: .
j_call: TRBJ1-2
cdr3_nt: TGTGCCAGCAGTTACGTGGGGGGAAACAGGGGGCCCTATGGTGGCTACACCTTC
cdr3_aa: CASSYVGGNRGPYGGYTF

v_call: TRBV7-9
d_call: TRBD2
clone_size: .
j_call: TRBJ2-3
cdr3_nt: TGTGCCAGCAGCTTAGGTCTGGGACTAGCGGGAGTGGGAGATACGCAGTATTTT
cdr3_aa: CASSLGLGLAGVGDTQYF